This entry concerns a single T cell receptor (beta chain). Original handling: Amplifying reference gene primers gave estimates of nucleated cell counts. Sequencing was performed with immunoSEQ multiplex PCR; in TCRdb, only in-frame clones are kept and a portion is missing. D and trimming come from the DNA, and the V and J calls and clone size come from that table. This table has almost 350,000 clones, roughly 87% appearing once. During active infection, Seattle patients enrolled and were then monitored through disease. The record originates from a study of blood T cell repertoires in COVID-19. Study-wide context: T cells, B-cell-depleted T cells, or PBMCs supplied cDNA or gDNA.

This CDR3 is 17 amino acids long. With V trimmed by 1 base and J by 4 bases, 9 bases remained unmatched. CDR1 and CDR2 (germline): SGHAT, FQNNGV. Specimen: peripheral blood. The rearrangement uses TRBV11-2 and TRBJ2-2; 7 bases fit TRBD2. This sequence originates from a woman aged 55-70 years with COVID-19, enrolled during active disease. In DNA form, the CDR3 reads TGTGCCAGCAGCTTAGCCGGGGGGTCAGGCCTCACCGGGGAGCTGTTTTTT. As protein: CASSLAGGSGLTGELFF.